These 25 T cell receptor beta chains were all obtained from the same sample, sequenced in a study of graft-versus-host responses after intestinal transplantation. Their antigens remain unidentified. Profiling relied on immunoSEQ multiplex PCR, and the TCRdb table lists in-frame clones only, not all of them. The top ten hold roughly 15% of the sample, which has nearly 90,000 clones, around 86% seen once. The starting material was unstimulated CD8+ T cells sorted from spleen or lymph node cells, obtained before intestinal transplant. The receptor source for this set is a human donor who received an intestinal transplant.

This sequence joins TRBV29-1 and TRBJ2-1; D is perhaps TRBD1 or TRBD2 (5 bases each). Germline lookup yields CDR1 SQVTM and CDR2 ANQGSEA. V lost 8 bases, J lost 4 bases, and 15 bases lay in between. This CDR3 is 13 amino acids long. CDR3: CSSLGDPYNEQFF. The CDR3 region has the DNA TGCAGCTCATTGGGGGACCCATACAATGAGCAGTTCTTC.

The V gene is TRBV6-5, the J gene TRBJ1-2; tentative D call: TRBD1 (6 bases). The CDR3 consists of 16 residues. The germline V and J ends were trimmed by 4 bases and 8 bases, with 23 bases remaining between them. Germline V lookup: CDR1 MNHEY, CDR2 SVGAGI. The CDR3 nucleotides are TGTGCCAGCAGTTGGGACTCACGAGGGGGGTCGGGAGGCTACACCTTC. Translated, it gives CASSWDSRGGSGGYTF.

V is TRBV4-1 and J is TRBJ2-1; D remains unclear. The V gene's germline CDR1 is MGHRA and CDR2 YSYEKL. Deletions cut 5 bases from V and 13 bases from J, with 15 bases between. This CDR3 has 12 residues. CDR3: CASSSYGGAQFF. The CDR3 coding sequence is TGCGCCAGCAGCTCATATGGCGGCGCTCAGTTCTTC.

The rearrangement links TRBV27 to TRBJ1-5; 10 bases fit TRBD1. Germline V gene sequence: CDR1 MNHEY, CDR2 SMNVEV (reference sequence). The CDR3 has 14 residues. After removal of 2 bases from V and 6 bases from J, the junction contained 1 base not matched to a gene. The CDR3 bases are TGTGCCAGCAGTTTAGGGACAGGGGTTCAGCCCCAGCATTTT. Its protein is CASSLGTGVQPQHF.

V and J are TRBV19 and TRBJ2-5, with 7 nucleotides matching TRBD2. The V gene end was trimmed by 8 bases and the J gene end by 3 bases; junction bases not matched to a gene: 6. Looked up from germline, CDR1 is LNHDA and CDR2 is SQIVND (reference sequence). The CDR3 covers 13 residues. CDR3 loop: CASAGTTEETQYF. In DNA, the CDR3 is TGTGCCAGTGCCGGGACTACGGAAGAGACCCAGTACTTC.

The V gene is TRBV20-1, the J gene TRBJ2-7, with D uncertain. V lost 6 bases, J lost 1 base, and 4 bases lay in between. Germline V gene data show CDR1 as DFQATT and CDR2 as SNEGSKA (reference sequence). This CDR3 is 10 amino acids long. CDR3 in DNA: TGCAGTGCGGGGTCCTACGAGCAGTACTTC. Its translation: CSAGSYEQYF.

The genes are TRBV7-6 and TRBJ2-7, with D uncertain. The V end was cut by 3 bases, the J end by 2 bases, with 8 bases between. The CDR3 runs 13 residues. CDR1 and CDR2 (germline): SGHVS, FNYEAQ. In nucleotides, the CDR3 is TGTGCCAGCAGCTTTCTCTCAGCCTACGAGCAGTACTTC. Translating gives CASSFLSAYEQYF.

The CDR3 coding sequence is TGTGCCAGCAGCTTAGGGCGTCTCAACGAGCAGTACTTC. Its translation: CASSLGRLNEQYF. The chain recombines TRBV13 with TRBJ2-5, with D unresolved. The assigned J gene may be wrong: the sequence end matches TRBJ2-7 better. The V gene's germline CDR1 is PRHDT and CDR2 FYEKMQ (reference sequence). The CDR3 length is 13 residues.

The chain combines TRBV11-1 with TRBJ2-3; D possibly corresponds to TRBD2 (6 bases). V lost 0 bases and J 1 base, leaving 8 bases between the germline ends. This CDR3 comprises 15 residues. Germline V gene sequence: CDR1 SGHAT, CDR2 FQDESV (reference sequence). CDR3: CASSLALARTDTQYF. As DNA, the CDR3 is TGTGCCAGCAGCTTAGCGCTAGCGCGCACAGATACGCAGTATTTT.

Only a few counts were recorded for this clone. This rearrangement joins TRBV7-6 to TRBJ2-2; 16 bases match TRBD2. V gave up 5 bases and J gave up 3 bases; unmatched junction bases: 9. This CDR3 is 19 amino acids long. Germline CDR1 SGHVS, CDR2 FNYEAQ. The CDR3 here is CASSLGLAGGPGDTGELFF. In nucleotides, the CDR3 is TGTGCCAGCAGCCTGGGACTAGCGGGGGGGCCGGGAGACACCGGGGAGCTGTTTTTT.

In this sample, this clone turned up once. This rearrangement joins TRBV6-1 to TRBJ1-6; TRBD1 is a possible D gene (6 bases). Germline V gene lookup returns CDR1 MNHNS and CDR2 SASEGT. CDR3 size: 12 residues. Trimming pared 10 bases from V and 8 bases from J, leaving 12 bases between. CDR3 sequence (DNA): TGTGCCAACGACAGGCCACATTCACCCCTCCACTTT. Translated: CANDRPHSPLHF.

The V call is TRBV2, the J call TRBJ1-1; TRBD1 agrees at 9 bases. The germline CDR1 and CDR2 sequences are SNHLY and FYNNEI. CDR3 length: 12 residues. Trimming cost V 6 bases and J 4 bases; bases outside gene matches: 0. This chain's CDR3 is CASRTGGTEAFF. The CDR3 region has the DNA TGTGCCAGCAGGACAGGGGGCACTGAAGCTTTCTTT.

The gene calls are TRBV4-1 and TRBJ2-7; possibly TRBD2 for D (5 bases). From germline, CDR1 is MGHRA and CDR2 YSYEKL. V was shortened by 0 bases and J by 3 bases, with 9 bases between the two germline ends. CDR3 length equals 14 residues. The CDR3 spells CASSQDRGGYEQYF. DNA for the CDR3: TGCGCCAGCAGCCAAGATCGCGGAGGCTACGAGCAGTACTTC.

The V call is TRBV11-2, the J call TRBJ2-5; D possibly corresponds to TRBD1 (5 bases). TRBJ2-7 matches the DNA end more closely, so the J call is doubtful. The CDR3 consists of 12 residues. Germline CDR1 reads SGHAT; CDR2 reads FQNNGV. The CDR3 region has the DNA TGTGCCAGCAGCCTAGGACACTACGAGCAGTACTTC. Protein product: CASSLGHYEQYF.

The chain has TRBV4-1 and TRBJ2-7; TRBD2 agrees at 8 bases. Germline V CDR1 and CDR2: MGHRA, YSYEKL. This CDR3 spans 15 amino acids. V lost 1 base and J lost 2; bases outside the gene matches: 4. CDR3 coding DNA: TGCGCCAGCAGCCAAGTGACTAGCGAAACCTACGAGCAGTACTTC. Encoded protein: CASSQVTSETYEQYF.

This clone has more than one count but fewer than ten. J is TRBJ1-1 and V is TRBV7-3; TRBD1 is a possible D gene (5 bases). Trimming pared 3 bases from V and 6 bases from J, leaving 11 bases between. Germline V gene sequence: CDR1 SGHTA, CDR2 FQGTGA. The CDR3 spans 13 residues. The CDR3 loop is CASSFSGDSEAFF. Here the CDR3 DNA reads TGTGCCAGCAGCTTTTCGGGGGATTCTGAAGCTTTCTTT.

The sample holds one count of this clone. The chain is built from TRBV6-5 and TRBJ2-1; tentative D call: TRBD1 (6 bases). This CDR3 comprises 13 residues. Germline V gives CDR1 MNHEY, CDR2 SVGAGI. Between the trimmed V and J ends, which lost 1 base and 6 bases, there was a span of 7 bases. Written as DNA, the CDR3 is TGTGCCAGCAGTTACTTGGACAGCAATGAGCAGTTCTTC. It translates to CASSYLDSNEQFF.

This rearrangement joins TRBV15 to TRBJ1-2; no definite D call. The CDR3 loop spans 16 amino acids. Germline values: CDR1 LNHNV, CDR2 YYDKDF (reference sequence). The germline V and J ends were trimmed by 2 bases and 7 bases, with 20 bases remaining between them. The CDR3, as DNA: TGTGCCACCAGCAGACCCCCTAACTCACTTCTTAGTGGCTACACCTTC. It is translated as CATSRPPNSLLSGYTF.

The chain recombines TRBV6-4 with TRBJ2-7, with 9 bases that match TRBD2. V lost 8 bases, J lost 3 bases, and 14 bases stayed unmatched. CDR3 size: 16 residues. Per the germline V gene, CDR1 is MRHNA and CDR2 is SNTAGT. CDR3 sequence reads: CASAPFGPSGVYEQYF. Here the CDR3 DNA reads TGTGCCAGCGCCCCTTTCGGGCCTAGCGGGGTCTACGAGCAGTACTTC.

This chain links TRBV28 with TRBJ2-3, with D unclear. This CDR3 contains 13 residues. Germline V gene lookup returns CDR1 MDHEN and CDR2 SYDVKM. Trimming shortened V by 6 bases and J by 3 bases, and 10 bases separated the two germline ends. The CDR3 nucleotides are TGTGCCAGCAGCCTCCTCGGAACAGATACGCAGTATTTT. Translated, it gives CASSLLGTDTQYF.

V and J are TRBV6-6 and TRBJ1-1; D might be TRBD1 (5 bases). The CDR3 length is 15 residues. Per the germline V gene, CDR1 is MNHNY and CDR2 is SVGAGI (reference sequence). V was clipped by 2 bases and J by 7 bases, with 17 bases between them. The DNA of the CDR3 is TGTGCCAGCAGTTACCGCCGATTAGGGGTTGGTGAAGCTTTCTTT. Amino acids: CASSYRRLGVGEAFF.

The CDR3 DNA follows: TGTGCTAGTGGTTTGGTCCCTATTCAAGGTAGCAACGAGCAGTACTTC. It encodes CASGLVPIQGSNEQYF. The chain has TRBV12-5 and TRBJ2-7; D remains unclear. The CDR3 totals 16 residues. Germline CDR1 and CDR2: LGHNT and FRNRAP. Trimming removed 0 bases at V and 5 bases at J, with 17 bases between.

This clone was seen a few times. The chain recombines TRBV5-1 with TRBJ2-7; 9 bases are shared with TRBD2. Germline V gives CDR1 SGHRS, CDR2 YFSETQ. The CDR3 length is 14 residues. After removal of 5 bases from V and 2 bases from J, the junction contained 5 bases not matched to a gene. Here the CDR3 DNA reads TGCGCCAGCAGGGAGAGCGGGGGGCCCTACGAGCAGTACTTC. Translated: CASRESGGPYEQYF.

The CDR3 reads CASSSSGQSYEQYF. DNA of the CDR3: TGTGCCAGCAGCTCCAGTGGACAGAGCTACGAGCAGTACTTC. This rearrangement joins TRBV5-6 to TRBJ2-7; tentatively, D is TRBD1 (6 bases). Germline CDR1 and CDR2: SGHDT and YYEEEE. Trimming shortened V by 3 bases and J by 3 bases, and 13 bases separated the two germline ends. The CDR3 runs 14 residues. Complete variable domain (other parts from reference TRBV5-6 and TRBJ2-7): DAGVTQSPTHLIKTRGQQVTLRCSPKSGHDTVSWYQQALGQGPQFIFQYYEEEERQRGNFPDRFSGHQFPNYSSELNVNALLLGDSALYLCASSSSGQSYEQYFGPGTRLTVT.

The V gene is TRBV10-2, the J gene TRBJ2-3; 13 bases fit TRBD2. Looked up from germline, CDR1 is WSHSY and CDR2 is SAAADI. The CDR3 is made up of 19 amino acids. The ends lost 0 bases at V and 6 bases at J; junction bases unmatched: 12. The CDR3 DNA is TGCGCCAGCAGTGAGTCGGTGTTGACTAGCGGGGGGTCAGGGGATACGCAGTATTTT. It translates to CASSESVLTSGGSGDTQYF.